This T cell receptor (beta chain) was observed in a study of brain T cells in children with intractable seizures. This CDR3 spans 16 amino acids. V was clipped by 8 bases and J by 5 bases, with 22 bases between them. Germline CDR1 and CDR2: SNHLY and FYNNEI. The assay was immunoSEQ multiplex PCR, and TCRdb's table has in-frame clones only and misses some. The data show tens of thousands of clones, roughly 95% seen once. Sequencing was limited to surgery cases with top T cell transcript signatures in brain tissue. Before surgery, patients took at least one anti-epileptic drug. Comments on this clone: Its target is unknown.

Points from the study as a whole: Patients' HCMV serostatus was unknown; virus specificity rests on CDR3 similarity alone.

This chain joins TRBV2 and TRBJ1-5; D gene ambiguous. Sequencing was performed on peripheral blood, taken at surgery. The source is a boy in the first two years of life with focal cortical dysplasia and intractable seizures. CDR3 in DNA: TGTGCCAGCGGAGTGGTTAGGAGGGATTTCGATCAGCCCCAGCATTTT. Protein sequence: CASGVVRRDFDQPQHF.